These 25 T cell receptor beta chains were all obtained from the same sample, sequenced in a study of blood T cell repertoires in COVID-19 (dated by TCRdb to between 2020 and 2021). The library was generated by the immunoSEQ multiplex PCR assay. Here the immuneACCESS table is served through TCRdb, limited to in-frame sequences with V and J called. Missing clones are a known gap in these copies; in checked studies unresolved V genes cover under half, and the rest lacks a known reason. Across this sample there are hundreds of thousands of clones, with approximately 82% seen only once. The ten biggest clones cover 7% to 10% of the sample. The material sequenced was peripheral blood. The receptors come from a woman between 50 and 59 years old with acute or convalescent COVID-19.

The V gene is TRBV13, the J gene TRBJ2-5; D remains unclear. Trimming removed 5 bases from V and 4 bases from J, with 8 bases in between. This CDR3 has 12 residues. Germline assignment: CDR1 PRHDT and CDR2 FYEKMQ (reference sequence). The CDR3 DNA follows: TGTGCCAGCAGCCCTCGCAGAGAGACCCAGTACTTC. Protein sequence: CASSPRRETQYF.

V is TRBV10-3 and J is TRBJ2-7, with TRBD1 matching over 9 bases. The CDR3 consists of 15 residues. From germline, CDR1 is ENHRY and CDR2 SYGVKD. V was pared by 2 bases and J by 3 bases, with 5 bases of the junction left unmatched. The CDR3 bases are TGTGCCATCAGTGAGACTCCGGGACAGGGCTACGAGCAGTACTTC. Protein sequence: CAISETPGQGYEQYF.

The chain recombines TRBV29-1 with TRBJ1-1; D gene ambiguous. The CDR3 sequence is 12 residues long. V lost 6 bases, J lost 1 base, and 9 bases lay in between. The V gene's germline CDR1 is SQVTM and CDR2 ANQGSEA. The chain's CDR3 is CSVTERNTEAFF. CDR3 in DNA: TGCAGCGTAACGGAGAGGAACACTGAAGCTTTCTTT. Full variable domain (missing parts from reference TRBV29-1 and TRBJ1-1): SAVISQKPSRDICQRGTSLTIQCQVDSQVTMMFWYRQQPGQSLTLIATANQGSEATYESGFVIDKFPISRPNLTFSTLTVSNMSPEDSSIYLCSVTERNTEAFFGQGTRLTVV.

Only a few counts were recorded for this clone. The V call is TRBV29-1, the J call TRBJ1-2, with a possible D match to TRBD1 (6 bases). The CDR3 covers 13 residues. Germline V gene data show CDR1 as SQVTM and CDR2 as ANQGSEA. V dropped 5 bases and J dropped 1 base, with 11 bases sitting between them. The CDR3 DNA sequence: TGCAGCGTTTACAGGGCTAATAACTATGGCTACACCTTC. It yields the protein CSVYRANNYGYTF.

The chain couples TRBV24-1 to TRBJ2-1; 9 nucleotides match TRBD2. The CDR3 runs 16 residues. The germline V gene encodes CDR1 KGHDR and CDR2 SFDVKD. Unmatched junction bases numbered 13, after V lost 4 bases and J lost 10 bases. The CDR3 sequence: CATSEVTAGGLSEQFF. CDR3 nucleotides: TGTGCCACCAGTGAGGTGACAGCGGGAGGTTTAAGCGAGCAGTTCTTC.

The chain combines TRBV5-1 with TRBJ1-6, with unresolved D. Germline V gene data show CDR1 as SGHRS and CDR2 as YFSETQ. This CDR3 spans 15 amino acids. The V gene lost 2 bases and the J gene lost 8 bases, with 14 bases spanning the gap. The CDR3 loop is CASSFTPLRDSPLHF. In DNA, the CDR3 is TGCGCCAGCAGCTTCACTCCCCTGCGGGATTCACCCCTCCACTTT.

The chain couples TRBV7-8 to TRBJ2-7, with 8 bases matching TRBD2. Trimming cost V 3 bases and J 4 bases; bases outside gene matches: 8. Germline CDR1 and CDR2: SGHVS and FQNEAQ. This CDR3 is built from 15 residues. The CDR3: CASSLLSGSRYEQYF. DNA for the CDR3: TGTGCCAGCAGCTTGCTAAGCGGGAGTAGGTACGAGCAGTACTTC.

The V call is TRBV6-5, the J call TRBJ1-3; D ambiguous. The CDR3 runs 15 residues. Trimming took 0 bases from V and 0 from J, leaving 6 bases between them. Looked up from germline, CDR1 is MNHEY and CDR2 is SVGAGI. This CDR3 reads CASSYSIASGNTIYF. The CDR3 DNA reads as TGTGCCAGCAGTTACTCGATAGCCTCTGGAAACACCATATATTTT.

J is TRBJ2-7 and V is TRBV9, with 14 bases identical to TRBD2. Germline V gene data show CDR1 as SGDLS and CDR2 as YYNGEE. Trimming removed 1 base from V and 3 bases from J; junction bases left unmatched: 3. The CDR3 is made up of 16 amino acids. CDR3 in DNA: TGTGCCAGCAGCGTAACCGGGACTAGCGGGAGCTACGAGCAGTACTTC. Translation gives CASSVTGTSGSYEQYF.

This clone was seen once. The rearrangement uses TRBV24-1 and TRBJ2-5, with TRBD2 matching over 14 bases. The CDR3 has 20 amino acids. Germline V gene sequence: CDR1 KGHDR, CDR2 SFDVKD. J lost 4 bases, V lost 2 bases, and 14 bases had no gene match. The CDR3 loop is CATSDSTGTSGSIRRETQYF. The CDR3 DNA is TGTGCCACCAGTGATTCTACCGGGACTAGCGGGAGCATACGACGAGAGACCCAGTACTTC.

CDR3: CASILGEGRSPLHF. The CDR3, as DNA: TGTGCCAGCATACTCGGAGAAGGGAGATCACCCCTCCACTTT. The gene calls are TRBV6-6 and TRBJ1-6; D uncertain. The CDR3 is 14 amino acids. Germline CDR1 MNHNY, CDR2 SVGAGI (reference sequence). The ends were cut back, 7 bases at V and 10 bases at J, with 17 bases in the middle.

This chain links TRBV12-5 with TRBJ1-4; 7 positions match TRBD1. From germline, CDR1 is LGHNT and CDR2 FRNRAP. Losses at the gene ends were 6 bases for V and 8 bases for J; bases not matched to a gene: 12. CDR3 length equals 15 residues. DNA of the CDR3: TGTGCTAGTGGATCAGCGACAGGGCTCGGCGAAAAACTGTTTTTT. This encodes CASGSATGLGEKLFF. Combining the CDR3 with reference TRBV12-5 and TRBJ1-4 gives the whole variable domain DARVTQTPRHKVTEMGQEVTMRCQPILGHNTVFWYRQTMMQGLELLAYFRNRAPLDDSGMPKDRFSAEMPDATLATLKIQPSEPRDSAVYFCASGSATGLGEKLFFGSGTQLSVL.

The chain combines TRBV5-1 with TRBJ2-7, with D perhaps matching TRBD1 (6 bases). Trimming removed 0 bases at V and 1 base at J, with 8 bases between. The germline V gene has CDR1 SGHRS and CDR2 YFSETQ. CDR3 length equals 14 residues. This CDR3 reads CASSLAGQSYEQYF. The DNA of the CDR3 is TGCGCCAGCAGCTTGGCGGGACAATCCTACGAGCAGTACTTC.

V and J are TRBV28 and TRBJ1-2; 7 nucleotides align to TRBD1. CDR1 and CDR2 from the germline V gene are MDHEN and SYDVKM. V shed 5 bases, J shed 5 bases, and the junction held 20 bases outside the gene matches. This CDR3 is 18 amino acids long. The chain's CDR3 is CASSPGIYQGGQGYGYTF. The DNA of the CDR3 is TGTGCCAGCAGTCCGGGAATTTATCAGGGGGGTCAAGGTTATGGCTACACCTTC.

Note on this clone: The sample carries other DNA sequences with the same CDR3. The chain links TRBV24-1 to TRBJ1-5, with unresolved D. V lost 5 bases and J lost 4, with 8 bases in between. Germline V lookup: CDR1 KGHDR, CDR2 SFDVKD. CDR3 length: 13 amino acids. The DNA of the CDR3 is TGTGCCACCAGTGTCTCGGGGAATCAGCCCCAGCATTTT. Translated: CATSVSGNQPQHF.

This chain uses TRBV5-1 with TRBJ2-3; 12 positions agree with TRBD2. Germline CDR1 is SGHRS and CDR2 is YFSETQ. The ends lost 5 bases at V and 0 bases at J; junction bases unmatched: 7. This CDR3 contains 17 residues. CDR3 in amino acids: CASRSLAGGPSTDTQYF. The CDR3 nucleotides read TGCGCCAGCAGATCGCTAGCGGGAGGGCCGAGCACAGATACGCAGTATTTT.

J is TRBJ2-5 and V is TRBV19; perhaps TRBD1 as D (5 bases). Germline CDR1 reads LNHDA; CDR2 reads SQIVND (reference sequence). The V end lost 2 bases, the J end lost 5 bases, and 12 bases lay between the germline ends. This CDR3 is 14 amino acids long. Written as DNA, the CDR3 is TGTGCCAGTAGTATAAAGGGAAGGGGTGAGACCCAGTACTTC. It yields the protein CASSIKGRGETQYF.

The V gene is TRBV5-1, the J gene TRBJ2-7; D might be TRBD1 (6 bases). Trimming took 6 bases from V and 0 from J, leaving 10 bases between them. CDR1 is SGHRS, CDR2 YFSETQ, per germline. The CDR3 has 13 amino acids. The CDR3 DNA reads as TGCGCCAGCAACGGACAGAGCTCCTACGAGCAGTACTTC. This sequence encodes CASNGQSSYEQYF. Based on the CDR3 plus reference TRBV5-1 and TRBJ2-7, the full variable domain is KAGVTQTPRYLIKTRGQQVTLSCSPISGHRSVSWYQQTPGQGLQFLFEYFSETQRNKGNFPGRFSGRQFSNSRSEMNVSTLELGDSALYLCASNGQSSYEQYFGPGTRLTVT.

The rearrangement joins TRBV7-3 to TRBJ2-3; D is unclear. The V gene's germline CDR1 is SGHTA and CDR2 FQGTGA. The CDR3 runs to 15 residues. V shed 2 bases and J shed 5 bases, with 14 bases lying between them. The CDR3 here is CASSLWAGPEDTQYF. CDR3 nucleotide sequence: TGTGCCAGCAGCTTATGGGCAGGTCCAGAAGATACGCAGTATTTT.

The chain carries TRBV2 and TRBJ2-4, with D uncertain. CDR1 is SNHLY and CDR2 is FYNNEI in the germline V gene. V lost 0 bases, J lost 8 bases, and 2 bases lay in between. The CDR3 has 11 residues. In DNA form, the CDR3 reads TGTGCCAGCAGTGAAGCCGACATTCAGTACTTC. Protein product: CASSEADIQYF. Supplemented by reference TRBV2 and TRBJ2-4, the full variable domain reads EPEVTQTPSHQVTQMGQEVILRCVPISNHLYFYWYRQILGQKVEFLVSFYNNEISEKSEIFDDQFSVERPDGSNFTLKIRSTKLEDSAMYFCASSEADIQYFGAGTRLSVL.

The chain carries TRBV18 and TRBJ2-2; D call uncertain. The CDR3 is 16 amino acids. Germline-derived CDR1 and CDR2 are KGHSH and LQKENI. Deletions cut 1 base from V and 3 bases from J, with 12 bases between. The CDR3 bases are TGTGCCAGCTCACCACGGAGTGCTGCGGACACCGGGGAGCTGTTTTTT. Translation: CASSPRSAADTGELFF.

The V and J genes are TRBV11-2 and TRBJ2-1; 7 bases align to TRBD1. After removal of 5 bases from V and 4 bases from J, the junction contained 14 bases not matched to a gene. This CDR3 contains 17 residues. Germline lookup yields CDR1 SGHAT and CDR2 FQNNGV. The CDR3 loop is CASSPRQGSPLYNEQFF. The CDR3 DNA sequence: TGTGCCAGCAGCCCCCGACAGGGATCCCCCTTATACAATGAGCAGTTCTTC.

The chain joins TRBV3-1 (or the pseudogene TRBV3-2) to TRBJ2-7; perhaps TRBD2 as D (5 bases). Trimming pared 4 bases from V and 5 bases from J, leaving 21 bases between. Germline assignment: CDR1 LGHDT and CDR2 YNNKEL (reference sequence). CDR3 length equals 16 residues. DNA for the CDR3: TGTGCCAGCAGCCCCCTCTTTGGAGGCGGCGATCACGAGCAGTACTTC. This codes for CASSPLFGGGDHEQYF.

This chain joins TRBV5-4 and TRBJ1-1; tentative D call: TRBD1 (6 bases). CDR1 is SGHNT and CDR2 is YYREEE in the germline V gene (reference sequence). This CDR3 is 13 amino acids long. V lost 5 bases and J lost 1, with 9 bases in between. The CDR3: CASRRDTNTEAFF. The CDR3 DNA reads as TGTGCCAGCAGAAGGGACACGAACACTGAAGCTTTCTTT.

The chain is built from TRBV11-2 and TRBJ2-2, with 12 bases matching TRBD1. The CDR3 contains 19 residues. Germline trimming cut 5 bases from V and 0 bases from J; bases unmatched to any gene: 10. Looked up from germline, CDR1 is SGHAT and CDR2 is FQNNGV. This CDR3 is CASSHQPGQGAANTGELFF. CDR3 nucleotide sequence: TGTGCCAGCAGCCACCAGCCGGGACAGGGGGCGGCGAACACCGGGGAGCTGTTTTTT.